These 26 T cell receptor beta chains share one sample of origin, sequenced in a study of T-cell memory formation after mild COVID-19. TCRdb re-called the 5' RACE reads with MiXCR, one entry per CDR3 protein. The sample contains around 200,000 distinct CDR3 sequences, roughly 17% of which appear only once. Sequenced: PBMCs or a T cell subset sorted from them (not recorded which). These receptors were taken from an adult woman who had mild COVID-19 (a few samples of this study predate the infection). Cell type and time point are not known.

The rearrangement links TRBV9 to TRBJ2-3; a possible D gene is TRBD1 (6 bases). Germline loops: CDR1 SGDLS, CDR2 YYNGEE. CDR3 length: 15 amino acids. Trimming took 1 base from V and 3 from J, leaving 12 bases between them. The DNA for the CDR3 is TGTGCCAGCAGCGTAAGCACAGGGCAAACAGATACGCAGTATTTT. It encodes CASSVSTGQTDTQYF.

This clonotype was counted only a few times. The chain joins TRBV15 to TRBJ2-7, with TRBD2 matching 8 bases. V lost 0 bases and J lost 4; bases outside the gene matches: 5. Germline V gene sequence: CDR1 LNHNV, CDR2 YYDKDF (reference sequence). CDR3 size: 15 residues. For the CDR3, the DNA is TGTGCCACCAGCAGAGAAGCGGGAGCAGGGTACGAGCAGTACTTC. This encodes CATSREAGAGYEQYF.

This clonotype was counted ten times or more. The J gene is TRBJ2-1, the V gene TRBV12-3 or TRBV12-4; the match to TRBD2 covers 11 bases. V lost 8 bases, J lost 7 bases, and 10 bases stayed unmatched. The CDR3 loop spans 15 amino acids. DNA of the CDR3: TGTGCCAGCGCCATGACTAGCGGGACAGGAAATGAGCAGTTCTTC. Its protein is CASAMTSGTGNEQFF.

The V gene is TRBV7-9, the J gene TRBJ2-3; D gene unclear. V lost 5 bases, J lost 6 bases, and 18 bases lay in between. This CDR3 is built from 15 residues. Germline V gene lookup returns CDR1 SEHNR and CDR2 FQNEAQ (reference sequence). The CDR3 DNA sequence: TGTGCCAGCAGCCGAGTCTCGGATCCCCTGGATACGCAGTATTTT. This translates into CASSRVSDPLDTQYF.

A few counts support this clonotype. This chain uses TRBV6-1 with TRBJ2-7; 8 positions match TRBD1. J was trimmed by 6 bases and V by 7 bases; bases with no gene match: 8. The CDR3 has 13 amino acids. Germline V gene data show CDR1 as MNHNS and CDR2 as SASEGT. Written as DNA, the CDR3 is TGTGCCAGCACCGACAGGGGAAGGAGCGAGCAGTACTTC. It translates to CASTDRGRSEQYF.

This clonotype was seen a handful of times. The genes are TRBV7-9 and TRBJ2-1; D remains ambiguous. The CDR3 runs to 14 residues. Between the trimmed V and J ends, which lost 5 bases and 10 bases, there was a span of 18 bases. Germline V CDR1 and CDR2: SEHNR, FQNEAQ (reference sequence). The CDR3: CASSPSAVVYEQFF. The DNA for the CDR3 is TGTGCCAGCAGCCCCTCGGCAGTCGTCTACGAGCAGTTCTTC.

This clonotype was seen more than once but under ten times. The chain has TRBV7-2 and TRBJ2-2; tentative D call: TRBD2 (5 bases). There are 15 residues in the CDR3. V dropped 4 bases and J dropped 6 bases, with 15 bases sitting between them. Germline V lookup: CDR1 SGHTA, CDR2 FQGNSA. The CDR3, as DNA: TGTGCCAGCAGCTCCCGAGGGCCGATTCCCGGGGAGCTGTTTTTT. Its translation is CASSSRGPIPGELFF. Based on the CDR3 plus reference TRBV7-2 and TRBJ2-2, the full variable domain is GAGVSQSPSNKVTEKGKDVELRCDPISGHTALYWYRQSLGQGLEFLIYFQGNSAPDKSGLPSDRFSAERTGGSVSTLTIQRTQQEDSAVYLCASSSRGPIPGELFFGEGSRLTVL.

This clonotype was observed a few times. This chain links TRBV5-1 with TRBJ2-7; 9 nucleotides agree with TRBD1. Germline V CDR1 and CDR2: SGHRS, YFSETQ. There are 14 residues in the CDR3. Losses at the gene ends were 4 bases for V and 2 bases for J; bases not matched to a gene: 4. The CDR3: CASSGGDRAYEQYF. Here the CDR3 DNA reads TGCGCCAGCAGCGGTGGGGACAGGGCCTACGAGCAGTACTTC. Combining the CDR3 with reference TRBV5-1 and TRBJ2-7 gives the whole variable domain KAGVTQTPRYLIKTRGQQVTLSCSPISGHRSVSWYQQTPGQGLQFLFEYFSETQRNKGNFPGRFSGRQFSNSRSEMNVSTLELGDSALYLCASSGGDRAYEQYFGPGTRLTVT.

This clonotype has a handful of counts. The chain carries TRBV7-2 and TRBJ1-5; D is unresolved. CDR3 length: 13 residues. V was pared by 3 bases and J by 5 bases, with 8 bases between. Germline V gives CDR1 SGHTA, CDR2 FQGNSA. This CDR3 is CASSLSFDQPQHF. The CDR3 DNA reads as TGTGCCAGCAGCTTGAGTTTCGATCAGCCCCAGCATTTT.

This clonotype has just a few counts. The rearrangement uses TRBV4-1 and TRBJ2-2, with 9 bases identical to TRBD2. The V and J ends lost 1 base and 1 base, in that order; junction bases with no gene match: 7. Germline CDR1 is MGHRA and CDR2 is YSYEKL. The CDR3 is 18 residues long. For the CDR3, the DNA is TGCGCCAGCAGCCAAGGAACACTAGCGGGTTTGAACACCGGGGAGCTGTTTTTT. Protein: CASSQGTLAGLNTGELFF.

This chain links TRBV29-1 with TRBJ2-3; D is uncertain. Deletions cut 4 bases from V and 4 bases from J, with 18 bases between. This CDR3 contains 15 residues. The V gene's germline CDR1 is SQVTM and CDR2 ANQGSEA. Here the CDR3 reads CSVVRALPRADTQYF. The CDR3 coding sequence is TGCAGCGTTGTCCGGGCCCTCCCTAGAGCAGATACGCAGTATTTT.

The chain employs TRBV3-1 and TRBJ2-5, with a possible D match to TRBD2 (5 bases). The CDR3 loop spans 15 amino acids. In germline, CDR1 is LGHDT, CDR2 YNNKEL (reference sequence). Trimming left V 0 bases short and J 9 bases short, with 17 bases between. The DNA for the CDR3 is TGTGCCAGCAGCCAAGATCTTGGCAGAGAGAGGGCCCAGTACTTC. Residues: CASSQDLGRERAQYF.

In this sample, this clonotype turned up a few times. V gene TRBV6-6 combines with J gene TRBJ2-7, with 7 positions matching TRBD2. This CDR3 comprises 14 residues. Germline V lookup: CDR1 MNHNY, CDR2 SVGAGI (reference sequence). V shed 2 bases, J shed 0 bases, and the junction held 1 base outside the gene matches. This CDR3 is CASSYRLASYEQYF. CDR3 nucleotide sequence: TGTGCCAGCAGTTACAGACTAGCCTCCTACGAGCAGTACTTC.

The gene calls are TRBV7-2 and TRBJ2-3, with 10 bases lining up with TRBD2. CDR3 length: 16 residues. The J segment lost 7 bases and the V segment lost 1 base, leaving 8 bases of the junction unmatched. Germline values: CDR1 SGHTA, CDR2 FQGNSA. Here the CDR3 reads CASSLGSSGRYNTQYF. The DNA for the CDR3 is TGTGCCAGCAGCTTAGGTTCTAGCGGGAGATATAATACGCAGTATTTT.

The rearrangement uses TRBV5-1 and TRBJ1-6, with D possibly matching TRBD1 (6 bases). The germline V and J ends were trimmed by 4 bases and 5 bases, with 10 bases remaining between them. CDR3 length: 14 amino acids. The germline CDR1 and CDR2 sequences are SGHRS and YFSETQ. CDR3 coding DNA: TGCGCCAGCAGCGGTGGACAGAATAATTCACCCCTCCACTTT. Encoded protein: CASSGGQNNSPLHF. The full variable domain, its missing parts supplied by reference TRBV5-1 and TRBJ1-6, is KAGVTQTPRYLIKTRGQQVTLSCSPISGHRSVSWYQQTPGQGLQFLFEYFSETQRNKGNFPGRFSGRQFSNSRSEMNVSTLELGDSALYLCASSGGQNNSPLHFGNGTRLTVT.

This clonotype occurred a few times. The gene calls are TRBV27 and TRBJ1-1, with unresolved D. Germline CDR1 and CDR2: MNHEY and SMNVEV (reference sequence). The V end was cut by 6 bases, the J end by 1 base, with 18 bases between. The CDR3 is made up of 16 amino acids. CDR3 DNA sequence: TGTGCCAGCAGCCTATATAGGGCCCCCAGGAACACTGAAGCTTTCTTT. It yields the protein CASSLYRAPRNTEAFF.

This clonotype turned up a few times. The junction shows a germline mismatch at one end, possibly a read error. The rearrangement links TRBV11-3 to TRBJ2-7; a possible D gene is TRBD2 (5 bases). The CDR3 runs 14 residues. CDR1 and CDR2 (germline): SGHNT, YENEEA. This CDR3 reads CASSEERSSDEQYF. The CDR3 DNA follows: TGTGCCAGCAGTGAGGAGCGGAGCTCCGACGAGCAGTACTTC.

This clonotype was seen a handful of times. CDR3 sequence: CASSPRGYNEQFF. The CDR3, as DNA: TGTGCCAGCAGCCCGCGGGGGTACAATGAGCAGTTCTTC. The V and J genes are TRBV14 and TRBJ2-1, with 7 bases matching TRBD2. This CDR3 is 13 amino acids long. J was trimmed by 4 bases and V by 4 bases; bases with no gene match: 1. The V gene's germline CDR1 is SGHDN and CDR2 FVKESK.

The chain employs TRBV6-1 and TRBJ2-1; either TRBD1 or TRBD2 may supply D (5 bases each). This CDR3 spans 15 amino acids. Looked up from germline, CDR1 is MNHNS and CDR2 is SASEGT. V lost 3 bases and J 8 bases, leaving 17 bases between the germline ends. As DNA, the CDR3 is TGTGCCAGCAGTGAGTTTGGTAGGGGAGAGTATGAGCAGTTCTTC. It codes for CASSEFGRGEYEQFF.

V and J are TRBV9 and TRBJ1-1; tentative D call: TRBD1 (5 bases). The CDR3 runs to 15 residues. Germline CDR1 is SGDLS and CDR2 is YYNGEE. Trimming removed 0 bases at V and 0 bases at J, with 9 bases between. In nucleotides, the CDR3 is TGTGCCAGCAGCGTAGTGAACAGGATGAACACTGAAGCTTTCTTT. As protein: CASSVVNRMNTEAFF.

The CDR3 DNA sequence: TGTGCCAGCACCGGGACGGGAAACAATCAGCCCCAGCATTTT. It yields the protein CASTGTGNNQPQHF. This chain links TRBV12-3 or TRBV12-4 with TRBJ1-5; D possibly corresponds to TRBD1 (5 bases). Trimming stripped 7 bases from V and 3 bases from J, with 13 bases between. This CDR3 spans 14 amino acids.

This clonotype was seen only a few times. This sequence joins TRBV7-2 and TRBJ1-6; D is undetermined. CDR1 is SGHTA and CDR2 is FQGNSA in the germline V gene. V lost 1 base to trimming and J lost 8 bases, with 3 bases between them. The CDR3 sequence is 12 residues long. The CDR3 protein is CASSLEYSPLHF. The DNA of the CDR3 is TGTGCCAGCAGCTTAGAGTATTCACCCCTCCACTTT. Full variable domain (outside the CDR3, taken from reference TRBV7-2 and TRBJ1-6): GAGVSQSPSNKVTEKGKDVELRCDPISGHTALYWYRQSLGQGLEFLIYFQGNSAPDKSGLPSDRFSAERTGGSVSTLTIQRTQQEDSAVYLCASSLEYSPLHFGNGTRLTVT.

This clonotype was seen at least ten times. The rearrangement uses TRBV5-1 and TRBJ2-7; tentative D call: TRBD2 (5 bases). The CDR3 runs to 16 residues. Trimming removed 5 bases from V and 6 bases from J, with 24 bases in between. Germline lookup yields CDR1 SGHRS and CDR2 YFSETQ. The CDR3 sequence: CASSRAASFGSSEQYF. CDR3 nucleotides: TGCGCCAGCAGTCGGGCGGCTAGCTTTGGTTCCAGCGAGCAGTACTTC.

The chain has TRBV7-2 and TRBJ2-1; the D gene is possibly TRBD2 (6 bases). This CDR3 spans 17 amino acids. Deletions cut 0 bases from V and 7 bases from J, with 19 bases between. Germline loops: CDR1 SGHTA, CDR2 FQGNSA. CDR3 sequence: CASSLATAARAGNEQFF. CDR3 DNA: TGTGCCAGCAGCTTAGCCACAGCCGCCCGGGCGGGGAATGAGCAGTTCTTC.

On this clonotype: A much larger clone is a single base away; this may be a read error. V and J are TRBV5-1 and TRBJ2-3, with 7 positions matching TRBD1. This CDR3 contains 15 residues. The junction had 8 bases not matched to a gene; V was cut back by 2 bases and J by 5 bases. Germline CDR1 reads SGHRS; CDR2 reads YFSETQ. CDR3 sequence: CASSLQGQIKDTQYF. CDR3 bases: TGCGCCAGCAGCTTACAGGGGCAAATCAAAGATACGCAGTATTTT.

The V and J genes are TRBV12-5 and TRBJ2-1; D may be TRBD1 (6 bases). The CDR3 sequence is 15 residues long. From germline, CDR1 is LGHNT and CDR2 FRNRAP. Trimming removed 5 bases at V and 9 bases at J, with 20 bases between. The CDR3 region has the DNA TGTGCTAGTGGTGCTTACAGGGCGTCGTTTAGTGAGCAGTTCTTC. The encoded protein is CASGAYRASFSEQFF.